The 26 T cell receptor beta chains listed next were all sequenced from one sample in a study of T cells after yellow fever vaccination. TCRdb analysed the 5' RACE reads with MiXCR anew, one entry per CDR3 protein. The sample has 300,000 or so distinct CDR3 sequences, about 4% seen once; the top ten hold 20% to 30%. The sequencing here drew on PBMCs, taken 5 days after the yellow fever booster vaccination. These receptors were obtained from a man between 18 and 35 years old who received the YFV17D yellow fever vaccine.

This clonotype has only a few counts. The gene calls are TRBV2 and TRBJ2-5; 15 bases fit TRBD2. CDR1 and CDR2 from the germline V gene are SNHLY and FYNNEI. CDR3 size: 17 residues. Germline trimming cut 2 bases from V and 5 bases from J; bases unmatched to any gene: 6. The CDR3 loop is CASSERTSGGARETQYF. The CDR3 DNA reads TGTGCCAGCAGTGAACGGACTAGCGGGGGGGCAAGGGAGACCCAGTACTTC.

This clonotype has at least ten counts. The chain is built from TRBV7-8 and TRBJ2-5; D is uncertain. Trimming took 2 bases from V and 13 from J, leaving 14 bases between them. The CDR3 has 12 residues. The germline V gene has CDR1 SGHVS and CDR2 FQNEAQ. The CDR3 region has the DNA TGTGCCAGCAGCTTATCATCCTTGGCCATGTACTTC. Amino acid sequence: CASSLSSLAMYF. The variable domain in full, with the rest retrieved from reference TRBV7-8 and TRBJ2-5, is GAGVSQSPRYKVAKRGQDVALRCDPISGHVSLFWYQQALGQGPEFLTYFQNEAQLDKSGLPSDRFFAERPEGSVSTLKIQRTQQEDSAVYLCASSLSSLAMYFGPGTRLLVL.

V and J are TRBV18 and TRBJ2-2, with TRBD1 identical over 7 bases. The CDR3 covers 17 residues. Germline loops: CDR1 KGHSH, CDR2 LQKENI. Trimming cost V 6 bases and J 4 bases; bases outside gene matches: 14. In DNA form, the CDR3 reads TGTGCCAGCTCTCAAAGGGGGACAGACCCGAGCACCGGGGAGCTGTTTTTT. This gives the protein CASSQRGTDPSTGELFF.

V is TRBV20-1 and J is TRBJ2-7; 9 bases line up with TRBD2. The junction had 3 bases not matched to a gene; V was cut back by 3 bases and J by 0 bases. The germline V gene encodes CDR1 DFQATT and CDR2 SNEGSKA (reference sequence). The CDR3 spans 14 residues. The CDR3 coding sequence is TGCAGTGCTAGGCGGGGGGGAAGCTCCTACGAGCAGTACTTC. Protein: CSARRGGSSYEQYF.

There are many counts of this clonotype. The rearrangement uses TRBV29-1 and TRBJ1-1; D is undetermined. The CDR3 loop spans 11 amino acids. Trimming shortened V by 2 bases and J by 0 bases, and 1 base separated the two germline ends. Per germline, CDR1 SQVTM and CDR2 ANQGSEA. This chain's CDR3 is CSVEMNTEAFF. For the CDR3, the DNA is TGCAGCGTTGAAATGAACACTGAAGCTTTCTTT.

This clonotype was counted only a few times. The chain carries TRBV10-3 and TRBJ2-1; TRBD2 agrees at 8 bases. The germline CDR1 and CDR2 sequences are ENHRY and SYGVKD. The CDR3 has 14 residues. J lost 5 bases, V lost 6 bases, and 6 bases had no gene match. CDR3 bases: TGTGCCATCAGGATTCCGGGACTAGACAATGAGCAGTTCTTC. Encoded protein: CAIRIPGLDNEQFF.

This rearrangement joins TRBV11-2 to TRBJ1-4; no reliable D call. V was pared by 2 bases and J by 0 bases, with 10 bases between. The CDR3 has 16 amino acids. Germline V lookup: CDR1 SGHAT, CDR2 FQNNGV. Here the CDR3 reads CASSLYIGATNEKLFF. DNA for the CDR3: TGTGCCAGCAGCTTATATATTGGTGCAACTAATGAAAAACTGTTTTTT.

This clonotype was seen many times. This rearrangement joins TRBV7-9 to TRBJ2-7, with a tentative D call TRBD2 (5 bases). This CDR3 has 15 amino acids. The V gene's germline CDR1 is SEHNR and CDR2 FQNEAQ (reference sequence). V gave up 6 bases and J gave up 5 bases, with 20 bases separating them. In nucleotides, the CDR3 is TGTGCCAGCAGTCCGGGGTCGAAGTCGGCCCACGAGCAGTACTTC. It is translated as CASSPGSKSAHEQYF.

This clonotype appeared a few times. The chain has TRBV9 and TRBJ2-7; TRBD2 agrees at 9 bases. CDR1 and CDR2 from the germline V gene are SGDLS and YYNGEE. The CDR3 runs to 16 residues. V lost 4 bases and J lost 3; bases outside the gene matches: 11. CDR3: CASSPDTGTSFYEQYF. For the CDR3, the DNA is TGTGCCAGCAGCCCAGATACCGGGACTAGCTTCTACGAGCAGTACTTC.

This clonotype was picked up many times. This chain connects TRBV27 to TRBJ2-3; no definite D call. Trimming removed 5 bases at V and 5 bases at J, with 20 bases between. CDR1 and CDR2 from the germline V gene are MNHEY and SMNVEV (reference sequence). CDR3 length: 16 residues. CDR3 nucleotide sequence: TGTGCCAGCAGTCCCCTCCCAGGAAGGGTTAGAGATACGCAGTATTTT. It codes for CASSPLPGRVRDTQYF.

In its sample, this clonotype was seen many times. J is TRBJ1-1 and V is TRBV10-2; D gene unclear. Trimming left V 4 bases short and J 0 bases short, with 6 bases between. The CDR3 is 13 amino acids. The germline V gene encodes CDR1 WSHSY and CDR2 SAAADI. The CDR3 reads CASSGGVNTEAFF. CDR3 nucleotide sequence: TGCGCCAGCAGTGGGGGAGTGAACACTGAAGCTTTCTTT.

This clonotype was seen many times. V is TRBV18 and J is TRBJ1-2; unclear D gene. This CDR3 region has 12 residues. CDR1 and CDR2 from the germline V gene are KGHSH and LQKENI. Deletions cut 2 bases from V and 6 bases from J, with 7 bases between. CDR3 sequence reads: CASSPETDGYTF. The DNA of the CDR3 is TGTGCCAGCTCACCAGAGACCGATGGCTACACCTTC.

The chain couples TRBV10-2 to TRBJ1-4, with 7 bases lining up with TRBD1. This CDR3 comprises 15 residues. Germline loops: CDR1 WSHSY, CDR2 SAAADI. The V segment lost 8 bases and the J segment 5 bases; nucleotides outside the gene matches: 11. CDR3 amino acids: CASGTPDRTNEKLFF. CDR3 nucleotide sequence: TGCGCCAGCGGAACCCCGGACAGGACGAATGAAAAACTGTTTTTT.

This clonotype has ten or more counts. This CDR3 is CASSLAGEDGYTF. The CDR3, as DNA: TGTGCCAGCAGCTTAGCGGGGGAGGATGGCTACACCTTC. The chain recombines TRBV7-9 with TRBJ1-2; possibly TRBD1 for D (5 bases). The V gene lost 0 bases and the J gene lost 6 bases, with 8 bases spanning the gap. CDR1 and CDR2 from the germline V gene are SEHNR and FQNEAQ (reference sequence). The length of the CDR3 is 13 residues.

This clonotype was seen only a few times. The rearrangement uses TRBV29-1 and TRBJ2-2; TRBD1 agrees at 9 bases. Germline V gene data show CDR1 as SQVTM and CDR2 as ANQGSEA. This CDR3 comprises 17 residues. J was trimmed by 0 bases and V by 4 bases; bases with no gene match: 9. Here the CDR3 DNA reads TGCAGCGTTGGTTTGGGACAGGGTACCGCGAACACCGGGGAGCTGTTTTTT. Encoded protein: CSVGLGQGTANTGELFF.

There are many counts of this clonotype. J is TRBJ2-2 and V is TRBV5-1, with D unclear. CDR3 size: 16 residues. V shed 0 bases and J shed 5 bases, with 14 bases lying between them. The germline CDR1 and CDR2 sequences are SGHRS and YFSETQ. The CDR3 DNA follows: TGCGCCAGCAGCTTGGAGGCCCAAATGGGAACCGGGGAGCTGTTTTTT. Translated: CASSLEAQMGTGELFF.

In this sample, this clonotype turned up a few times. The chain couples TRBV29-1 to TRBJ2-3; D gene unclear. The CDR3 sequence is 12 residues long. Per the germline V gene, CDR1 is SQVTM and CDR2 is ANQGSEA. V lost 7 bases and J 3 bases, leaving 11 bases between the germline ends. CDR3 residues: CSAASQTDTQYF. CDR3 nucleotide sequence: TGCAGCGCCGCCAGTCAAACAGATACGCAGTATTTT.

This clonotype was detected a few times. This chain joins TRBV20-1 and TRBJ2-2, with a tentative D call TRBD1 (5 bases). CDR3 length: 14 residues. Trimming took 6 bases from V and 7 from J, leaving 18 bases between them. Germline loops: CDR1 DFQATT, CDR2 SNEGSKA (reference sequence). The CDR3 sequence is CSAIDVGEGGELFF. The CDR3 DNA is TGCAGTGCCATAGATGTAGGGGAAGGCGGGGAGCTGTTTTTT.

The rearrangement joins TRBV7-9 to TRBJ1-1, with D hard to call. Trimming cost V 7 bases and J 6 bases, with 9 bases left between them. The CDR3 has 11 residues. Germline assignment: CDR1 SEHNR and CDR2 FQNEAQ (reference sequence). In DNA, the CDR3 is TGTGCCAGCATCGAAGGGTCTGAAGCTTTCTTT. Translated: CASIEGSEAFF.

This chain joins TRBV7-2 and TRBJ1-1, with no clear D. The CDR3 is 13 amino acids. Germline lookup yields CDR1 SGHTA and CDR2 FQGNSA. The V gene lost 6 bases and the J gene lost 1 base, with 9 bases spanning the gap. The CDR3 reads CASRPLRNTEAFF. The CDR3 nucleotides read TGTGCCAGCAGACCACTCAGGAACACTGAAGCTTTCTTT.

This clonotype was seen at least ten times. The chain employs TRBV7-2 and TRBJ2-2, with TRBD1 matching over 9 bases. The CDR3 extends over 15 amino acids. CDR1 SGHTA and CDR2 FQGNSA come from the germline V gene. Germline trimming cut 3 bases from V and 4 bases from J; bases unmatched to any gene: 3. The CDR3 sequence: CASSLGTGSTGELFF. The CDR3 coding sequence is TGTGCCAGCAGCTTGGGGACAGGGTCCACCGGGGAGCTGTTTTTT.

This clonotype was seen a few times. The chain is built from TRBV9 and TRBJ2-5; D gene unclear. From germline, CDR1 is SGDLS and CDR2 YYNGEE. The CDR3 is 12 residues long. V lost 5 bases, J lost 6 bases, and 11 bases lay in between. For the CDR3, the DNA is TGTGCCAGCAGACGGCCGGCGAAGACCCAGTACTTC. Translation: CASRRPAKTQYF.

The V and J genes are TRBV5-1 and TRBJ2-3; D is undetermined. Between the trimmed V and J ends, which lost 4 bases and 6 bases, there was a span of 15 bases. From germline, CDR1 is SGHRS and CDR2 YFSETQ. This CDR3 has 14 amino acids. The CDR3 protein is CASSPDTEGDTQYF. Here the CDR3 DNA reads TGCGCCAGCAGCCCCGATACTGAAGGGGATACGCAGTATTTT.

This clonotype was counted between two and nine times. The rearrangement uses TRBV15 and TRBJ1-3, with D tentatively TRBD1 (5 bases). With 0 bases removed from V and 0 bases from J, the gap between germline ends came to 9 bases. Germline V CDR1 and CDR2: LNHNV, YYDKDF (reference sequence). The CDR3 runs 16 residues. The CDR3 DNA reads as TGTGCCACCAGCAGAGATCTGGGGGGCTCTGGAAACACCATATATTTT. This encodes CATSRDLGGSGNTIYF.

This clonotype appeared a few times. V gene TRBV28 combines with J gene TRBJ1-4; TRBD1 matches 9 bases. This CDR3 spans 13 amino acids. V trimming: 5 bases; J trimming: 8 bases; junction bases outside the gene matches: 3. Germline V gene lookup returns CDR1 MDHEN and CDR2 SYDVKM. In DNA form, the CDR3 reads TGTGCCAGCAGTGGGACAGGGAGGGAAAAACTGTTTTTT. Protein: CASSGTGREKLFF.

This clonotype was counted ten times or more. The DNA for the CDR3 is TGTGCCAGCAGTTTGAGGGACCAAGAGACCCAGTACTTC. Its translation is CASSLRDQETQYF. This sequence joins TRBV12-3 or TRBV12-4 and TRBJ2-5, with D possibly TRBD2 on 5 matching bases. The CDR3 consists of 13 residues. Deletions cut 3 bases from V and 0 bases from J, with 5 bases between.